This record looks at one TCR beta chain sequence and its context. The sample is drawn from a study of blood T cell repertoires in COVID-19. Study-level background: There were acute and convalescent COVID-19 samples, and they came from the United States, Italy and Spain. The analysed material was cDNA or gDNA that came from T cells, B-cell-depleted T cells, or PBMCs.

The CDR3 is 13 residues long. V was clipped by 6 bases and J by 8 bases, with 16 bases between them. It was during active infection that Seattle patients were enrolled and then longitudinally followed. Original processing methods: Using reference gene primer amplification, nucleated cell counts were estimated. Using immunoSEQ multiplex PCR, the repertoire was profiled, and TCRdb retains in-frame clones only, with some absent. The V and J calls and clone size were taken over from that table, and D and trimming were inferred from the DNA. The table records over 200,000 clones, 85% to 90% of them present only once.

The chain carries TRBV12-3 or TRBV12-4 and TRBJ1-2; no clear D. Source material: peripheral blood. This TCR derives from a man aged 30 to 45 with COVID-19, enrolled during active disease. The CDR3 coding sequence is TGTGCCAGCAGACTCTCTTATGGAGAAGGCTACACCTTC. Its translation is CASRLSYGEGYTF.